This T cell receptor beta chain came from a study of CD4+ T cells in melanoma (dated by TCRdb to 2021 to 2024). Background on the whole study: Neoantigen-specific CD4+ T cells in human melanoma were investigated in the study.

For CDR1 and CDR2, the germline V gene lists MRHNA and SNTAGT. Spanning cysteine to phenylalanine, the CDR3 consists of 13 amino acids. Only the CDR3 DNA is retained, 39 bases long and in frame from the first base. Trimming removed 7 bases from V and 1 base from J, leaving 11 bases between the germline ends. Study-wide findings and limitations: Diverse differentiation states were reported to be shown by neoantigen-specific CD4+ T cells in melanoma. The report described a correlation between neoantigen-specific CD4+ T cells and the function of CD8+ T cells, macrophages and B cells.

Of note for this clone: Its binding antigen is unknown. Base quality data are lacking; no much larger clone is found one base away.

The method was the immunoSEQ multiplex PCR assay. The source is immuneACCESS, and TCRdb retained only in-frame sequences with V and J called. Part of the clones is not carried over; for the studies checked, unresolved V genes explain less than half of this, and the remainder is unexplained. The sample table contains 110,000 to 150,000 clones; only one count was recorded for over 90% of them. The top ten clones comprise 1.5% to 1.7% of the sample. The donors were people with melanoma. The rearranged chain carries TRBV6-4 and TRBJ2-7, with no confident D gene call. This TCR was recovered from a human donor with melanoma. The CDR3 amino acid sequence is: CASTLDGSYEQYF. The DNA is as follows: TGTGCCAGCACCCTTGACGGTTCCTACGAGCAGTACTTC.